This T cell receptor beta chain came from a study of response to subunit inactivated influenza vaccine (dated by TCRdb to the late 2010s). About the investigation overall: The study used deep quantitative T cell receptor repertoire profiling to track responses to a trivalent subunit inactivated influenza vaccine. Overall results and qualifications from the work: It was suggested by the authors that each seasonal influenza vaccination may recruit only a limited number of new T cells.

Of note for this clonotype: This receptor's antigen is unknown. Per-nucleotide qualities are absent, and no much larger clonotype sits a single base away.

The library was produced with RT-PCR. These reads were obtained on an Illumina HiSeq 2500. TCRdb handled the public reads itself, with Q25 trimming in fastp and clone calling in MiXCR, and kept productive beta chains. All rows with the same CDR3 protein become a single entry with the most common DNA and genes. In all, the sample holds fewer than 600,000 distinct CDR3 sequences, and under 8.5% of those were seen once. About an eighth of the sample belongs to the ten largest clones. Trimmed from V: 4 bases; trimmed from J: 2 bases; junction bases lacking a gene match: 15. In the germline V gene, CDR1 corresponds to MNHEY and CDR2 to SVGEGT. The CDR3 runs 20 residues from the cysteine to the phenylalanine. Kept here is only the CDR3 DNA, which spans 60 bases and is read in frame from base 1.

The TCR comes from a man between 50 and 69 years old who received an inactivated influenza vaccine. Donor details come from another sample of the same person, matched by shared clones. Here the sequenced sample was PBMCs from blood, taken around 25 months after vaccination. The V gene is TRBV6-2 or TRBV6-3 and the J gene is TRBJ2-2, with 11 central nucleotides matching TRBD2. The CDR3 region: CASSSRTLLAGGYNTGELFF. Read as DNA, the sequence is TGTGCCAGCAGTTCTAGAACACTTCTAGCGGGGGGTTATAACACCGGGGAGCTGTTTTTT.